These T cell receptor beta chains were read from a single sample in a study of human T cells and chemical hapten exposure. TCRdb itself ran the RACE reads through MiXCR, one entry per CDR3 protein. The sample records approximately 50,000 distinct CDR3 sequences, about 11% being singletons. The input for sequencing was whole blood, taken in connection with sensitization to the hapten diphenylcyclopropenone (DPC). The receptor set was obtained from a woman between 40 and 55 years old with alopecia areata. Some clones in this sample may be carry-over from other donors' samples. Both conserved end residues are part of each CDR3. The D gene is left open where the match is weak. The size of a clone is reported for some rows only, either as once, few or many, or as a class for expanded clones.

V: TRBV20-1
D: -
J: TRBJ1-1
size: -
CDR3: CSARDPVQNTEAFF
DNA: TGCAGTGCTAGAGATCCGGTCCAGAACACTGAAGCTTTCTTT

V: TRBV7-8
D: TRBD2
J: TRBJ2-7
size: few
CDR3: CASSRGSGRVDEQYF
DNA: TGTGCCAGCAGCCGAGGTAGCGGGAGAGTTGACGAGCAGTACTTC

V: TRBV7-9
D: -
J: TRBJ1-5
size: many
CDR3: CASSEQGIGNQPQHF
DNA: TGTGCCAGCAGCGAACAGGGAATCGGCAATCAGCCCCAGCATTTT

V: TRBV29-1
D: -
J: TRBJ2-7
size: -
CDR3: CSVEGKGTYEQYF
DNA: TGCAGCGTTGAAGGGAAGGGGACCTACGAGCAGTACTTC

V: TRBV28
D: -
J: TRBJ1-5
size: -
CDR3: CASRPRVGGHGQPQHF
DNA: TGTGCCAGCAGACCACGAGTAGGGGGGCACGGTCAGCCCCAGCATTTT

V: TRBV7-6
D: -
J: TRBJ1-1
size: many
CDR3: CASSSAPQGMNTEAFF
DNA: TGTGCCAGCAGCTCAGCCCCACAGGGTATGAACACTGAAGCTTTCTTT

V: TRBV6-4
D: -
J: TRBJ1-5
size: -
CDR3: CASSVDSNQPQHF
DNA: TGTGCCAGCAGCGTGGACAGCAATCAGCCCCAGCATTTT

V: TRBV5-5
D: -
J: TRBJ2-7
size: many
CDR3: CASSLWGGHEQYF
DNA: TGTGCCAGCAGCTTGTGGGGTGGCCACGAGCAGTACTTC

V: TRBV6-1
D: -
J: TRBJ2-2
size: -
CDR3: CASSVLSGLGELFF
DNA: TGTGCCAGCAGTGTGTTATCGGGGCTCGGGGAGCTGTTTTTT

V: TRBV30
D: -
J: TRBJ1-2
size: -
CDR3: CAWSQTPEQAYGYTF
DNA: TGTGCCTGGAGTCAAACCCCCGAACAGGCCTATGGCTACACCTTC

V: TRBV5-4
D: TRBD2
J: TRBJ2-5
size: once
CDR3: CVSSSRGEETQYF
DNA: TGTGTCAGCAGCTCCCGGGGGGAAGAGACCCAGTACTTC

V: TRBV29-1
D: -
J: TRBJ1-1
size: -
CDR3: CSAARHGRERSNTEAFF
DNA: TGCAGCGCCGCCAGACACGGCAGGGAACGGTCGAACACTGAAGCTTTCTTT

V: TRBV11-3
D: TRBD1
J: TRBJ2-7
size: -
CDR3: CASSSGQGPYEQYF
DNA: TGTGCCAGCAGTTCCGGACAGGGTCCCTACGAGCAGTACTTC

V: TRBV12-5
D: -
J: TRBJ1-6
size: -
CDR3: CASGSDGDNSPLHF
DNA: TGTGCTAGTGGTTCGGACGGCGACAATTCACCCCTCCACTTT

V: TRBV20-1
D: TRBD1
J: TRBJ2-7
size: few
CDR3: CSASPVDRGAYEQYF
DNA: TGCAGTGCTAGCCCCGTGGACAGGGGAGCCTACGAGCAGTACTTC

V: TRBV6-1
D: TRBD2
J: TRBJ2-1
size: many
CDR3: CASMRGGSKGNEQFF
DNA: TGTGCCAGCATGAGAGGCGGGAGTAAGGGGAACGAGCAGTTCTTC

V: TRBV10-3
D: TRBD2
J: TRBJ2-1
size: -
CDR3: CAIRDGPPSGSSDEQFF
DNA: TGTGCCATCCGGGACGGACCCCCTAGCGGGAGTAGCGATGAGCAGTTCTTC

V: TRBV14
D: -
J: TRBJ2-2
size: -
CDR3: CASSQRGPSTGELFF
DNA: TGTGCCAGCAGCCAACGGGGCCCCAGTACCGGGGAGCTGTTTTTT

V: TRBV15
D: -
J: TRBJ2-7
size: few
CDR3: CATSGELAASYEQYF
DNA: TGTGCCACCAGCGGAGAATTAGCGGCCTCCTACGAGCAGTACTTC

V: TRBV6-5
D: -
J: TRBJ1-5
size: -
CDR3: CASRPTSGVSNQPQHF
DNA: TGTGCCAGCAGACCGACCAGCGGGGTGAGCAATCAGCCCCAGCATTTT

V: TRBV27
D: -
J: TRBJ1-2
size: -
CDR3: CASKGAGGALSYTF
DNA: TGTGCCAGCAAAGGAGCGGGGGGGGCCCTAAGCTACACCTTC

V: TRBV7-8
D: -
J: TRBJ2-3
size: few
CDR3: CASSLAPGQRAVTDTQYF
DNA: TGTGCCAGCAGCTTAGCGCCGGGACAGCGGGCTGTCACAGATACGCAGTATTTT

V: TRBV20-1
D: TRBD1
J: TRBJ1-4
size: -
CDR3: CSARFPGQGARKLFF
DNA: TGCAGTGCTAGATTTCCGGGACAGGGGGCGCGAAAACTGTTTTTT

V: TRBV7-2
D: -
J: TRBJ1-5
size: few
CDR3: CASSPPPLVGNQPQHF
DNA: TGTGCCAGCAGTCCCCCTCCACTGGTGGGCAATCAGCCCCAGCATTTT

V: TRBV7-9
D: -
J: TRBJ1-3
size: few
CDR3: CASRRGASGNTIYF
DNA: TGTGCCAGCCGGCGAGGGGCCTCTGGAAACACCATATATTTT

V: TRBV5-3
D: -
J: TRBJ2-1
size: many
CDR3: CARSRRRTHNEQFF
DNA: TGTGCCAGAAGCCGCCGAAGGACCCACAATGAGCAGTTCTTC

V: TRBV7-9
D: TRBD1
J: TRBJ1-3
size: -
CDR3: CASSYADRGGNTIYF
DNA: TGTGCCAGCAGCTACGCGGACAGGGGTGGAAACACCATATATTTT

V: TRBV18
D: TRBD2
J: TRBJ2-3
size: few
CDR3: CASSPLGLAGALTDTQYF
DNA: TGTGCCAGCTCACCACTAGGACTAGCGGGAGCCCTCACAGATACGCAGTATTTT

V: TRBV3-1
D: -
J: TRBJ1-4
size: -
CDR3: CASSRPKKNCFF
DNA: -

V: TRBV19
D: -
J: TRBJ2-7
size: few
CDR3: CASTSGFPYEQYF
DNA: -